Each of the 21 T cell receptor beta chains below was sequenced from the same sample in a study of T cell responses to AZD1222 COVID-19 vaccine. The data were produced by immunoSEQ multiplex PCR, yet TCRdb's version contains in-frame clones alone and is incomplete. The data hold 140,000 to 150,000 clones, with more than 70% observed a single time. This sample comprised peripheral blood, obtained on day 0 of AZD1222 vaccination. The receptors were sampled from an adult in good health.

This chain joins TRBV21-1 and TRBJ1-6. TRBV21-1 is marked as a pseudogene. The CDR3 has 14 amino acids. The CDR3, as DNA: TGTGCCAGCAGCCTGGGAGGGCGGGGGCGTTGTCTCCACTTT. Its protein is CASSLGGRGRCLHF.

The rearrangement joins TRBV30 to TRBJ2-7; no clear D. This CDR3 is 14 amino acids long. Trimming removed 4 bases at V and 2 bases at J, with 15 bases between. Germline loops: CDR1 GTSNPN, CDR2 SVGIG (reference sequence). This chain's CDR3 is CAWIRVDGPYEQYF. For the CDR3, the DNA is TGTGCCTGGATTAGAGTGGACGGGCCCTACGAGCAGTACTTC.

The chain couples TRBV19 to TRBJ1-5; D may be TRBD1 (5 bases). CDR1 and CDR2 from the germline V gene are LNHDA and SQIVND (reference sequence). CDR3 length: 15 residues. The V end was cut by 5 bases, the J end by 0 bases, with 11 bases between. The chain's CDR3 is CASSQGWDSNQPQHF. CDR3 DNA: TGTGCCAGTAGTCAGGGTTGGGATAGCAATCAGCCCCAGCATTTT.

Comments on this clone: Different DNA sequences within this sample yield the same CDR3. The chain joins TRBV7-9 to TRBJ1-2; perhaps TRBD1 as D (6 bases). Germline assignment: CDR1 SEHNR and CDR2 FQNEAQ (reference sequence). This CDR3 comprises 12 residues. Trimming removed 5 bases at V and 3 bases at J, with 7 bases between. The CDR3 region is CASSRGDYGYTF. DNA for the CDR3: TGTGCCAGCAGCAGGGGGGACTATGGCTACACCTTC.

The gene calls are TRBV2 and TRBJ2-3; TRBD1 aligns across 7 bases. Germline V gene sequence: CDR1 SNHLY, CDR2 FYNNEI. The CDR3 has 11 amino acids. After removal of 7 bases from V and 6 bases from J, the junction contained 1 base not matched to a gene. The CDR3 DNA reads as TGTGCCAGCAAGGGACAGGATACGCAGTATTTT. Protein product: CASKGQDTQYF.

This chain links TRBV7-2 with TRBJ1-2; 7 bases are a match to TRBD1. The CDR3 extends over 12 amino acids. J lost 10 bases, V lost 4 bases, and 6 bases had no gene match. From germline, CDR1 is SGHTA and CDR2 FQGNSA. The CDR3, as DNA: TGTGCCAGCAGCTCCCGTACAGGGGACTACACCTTC. This encodes CASSSRTGDYTF.

This clone has only one observation. This chain connects TRBV18 to TRBJ1-4; TRBD1 is a possible D gene (5 bases). Per germline, CDR1 KGHSH and CDR2 LQKENI. V lost 4 bases, J lost 8 bases, and 17 bases lay in between. The CDR3 contains 15 residues. The DNA for the CDR3 is TGTGCCAGCTCACAAGCAAGTCGGGGGAGCGAAAAACTGTTTTTT. Amino acid sequence: CASSQASRGSEKLFF.

This sequence joins TRBV24-1 and TRBJ2-7; 10 bases align to TRBD1. The CDR3 is made up of 15 amino acids. The V and J ends lost 4 bases and 3 bases, in that order; junction bases with no gene match: 5. From germline, CDR1 is KGHDR and CDR2 SFDVKD. CDR3: CATSESGTGVYEQYF. The CDR3 nucleotides are TGTGCCACCAGTGAGTCCGGGACAGGGGTCTACGAGCAGTACTTC.

This chain joins TRBV5-6 and TRBJ2-7; no reliable D call. CDR1 is SGHDT and CDR2 is YYEEEE in the germline V gene. This CDR3 has 14 amino acids. V lost 4 bases to trimming and J lost 2 bases, with 13 bases between them. DNA of the CDR3: TGTGCCAGCAGCCCAAATCTGGCGGCCTACGAGCAGTACTTC. Translation gives CASSPNLAAYEQYF.

Notes on this clone: One junction end does not reproduce the germline sequence, and a read error may be involved. This rearrangement joins TRBV5-4 to TRBJ2-3; tentative D call: TRBD1 (6 bases). The germline gives CDR1 SGHNT, CDR2 YYREEE (reference sequence). The CDR3 runs 15 residues. The CDR3 is CASSFGQGPADMQYF. CDR3 DNA: TGTGCCAGCAGCTTCGGGCAGGGGCCGGCAGATATGCAGTATTTT.

This chain links TRBV28 with TRBJ1-4; D ambiguous. Trimming removed 3 bases from V and 0 bases from J, with 11 bases in between. The CDR3 length is 16 residues. The germline gives CDR1 MDHEN, CDR2 SYDVKM. DNA for the CDR3: TGTGCCAGCAGTTTTTTCAGTTACTCAACTAATGAAAAACTGTTTTTT. Translation gives CASSFFSYSTNEKLFF. Drawing the rest from reference TRBV28 and TRBJ1-4, the complete variable domain is DVKVTQSSRYLVKRTGEKVFLECVQDMDHENMFWYRQDPGLGLRLIYFSYDVKMKEKGDIPEGYSVSREKKERFSLILESASTNQTSMYLCASSFFSYSTNEKLFFGSGTQLSVL.

The chain has TRBV9 and TRBJ2-3, with TRBD2 identical over 8 bases. CDR1 is SGDLS and CDR2 is YYNGEE in the germline V gene. Trimming cost V 1 base and J 2 bases; bases outside gene matches: 15. The CDR3 consists of 19 residues. The CDR3 DNA is TGTGCCAGCAGCGTAAGGGGCGCGGGGGGCCCGGACTACACAGATACGCAGTATTTT. Protein sequence: CASSVRGAGGPDYTDTQYF.

For this clone: The sample holds other DNA sequences that translate to the same CDR3. The genes are TRBV11-3 and TRBJ1-1; D uncertain. V was cut by 1 base and J by 0 bases, with 6 bases left in between. This CDR3 has 14 amino acids. Germline-derived CDR1 and CDR2 are SGHNT and YENEEA. This CDR3 reads CASSLGGLNTEAFF. DNA for the CDR3: TGTGCCAGCAGCTTAGGTGGGCTGAACACTGAAGCTTTCTTT.

The V and J genes are TRBV15 and TRBJ2-1; 8 bases are shared with TRBD2. This CDR3 is built from 16 residues. The germline V gene has CDR1 LNHNV and CDR2 YYDKDF (reference sequence). The junction had 8 bases not matched to a gene; V was cut back by 1 base and J by 6 bases. The CDR3, as DNA: TGTGCCACCAGCAGAGCAAGCGGGGGCCTGGCCAATGAGCAGTTCTTC. Residues: CATSRASGGLANEQFF.

This clone was detected a few times. The gene calls are TRBV5-4 and TRBJ1-1; 7 nucleotides match TRBD1. This CDR3 comprises 16 residues. V shed 2 bases and J 1 base; nucleotides not matched to a gene: 8. In germline, CDR1 is SGHNT, CDR2 YYREEE (reference sequence). In DNA, the CDR3 is TGTGCCAGCAGCTTTGACAGGGCAATGGGGAACACTGAAGCTTTCTTT. Residues: CASSFDRAMGNTEAFF.

This chain joins TRBV7-3 and TRBJ1-1; a weak D match, TRBD1 (5 bases). The CDR3 runs to 13 residues. Per germline, CDR1 SGHTA and CDR2 FQGTGA. Trimming removed 3 bases at V and 5 bases at J, with 10 bases between. The CDR3 reads CASSLGPRTEAFF. The CDR3 DNA is TGTGCCAGCAGCTTGGGGCCCAGGACTGAAGCTTTCTTT.

This clone showed up just once. V is TRBV6-4 and J is TRBJ1-1, with 8 nucleotides matching TRBD1. This CDR3 contains 14 residues. V shed 5 bases and J 3 bases; nucleotides not matched to a gene: 5. CDR1 is MRHNA and CDR2 is SNTAGT in the germline V gene. The DNA for the CDR3 is TGTGCCAGCAGTTCCACAGGGGGAGACACTGAAGCTTTCTTT. Its protein product is CASSSTGGDTEAFF.

The chain is built from TRBV30 and TRBJ1-4; D is ambiguous. With 2 bases removed from V and 7 bases from J, the gap between germline ends came to 8 bases. There are 12 residues in the CDR3. Germline loops: CDR1 GTSNPN, CDR2 SVGIG (reference sequence). The CDR3 reads CAWSPLGEKLFF. The CDR3 region has the DNA TGTGCCTGGAGTCCCCTCGGTGAAAAACTGTTTTTT.

This chain uses TRBV28 with TRBJ1-2; 9 bases line up with TRBD1. This CDR3 has 13 amino acids. V lost 6 bases and J lost 6; bases outside the gene matches: 5. Germline CDR1 reads MDHEN; CDR2 reads SYDVKM. CDR3 sequence: CASRRDRVHGYTF. CDR3 DNA: TGTGCCAGCAGACGGGACAGGGTCCATGGCTACACCTTC.

This chain links TRBV5-1 with TRBJ2-5; D possibly matches TRBD1 or TRBD2 (5 bases each). Germline V gene data show CDR1 as SGHRS and CDR2 as YFSETQ. V was pared by 7 bases and J by 5 bases, with 18 bases between. This CDR3 region has 14 residues. The CDR3 nucleotides read TGCGCCAGCCGACCGGGACCCTCTGGGGAGACCCAGTACTTC. It codes for CASRPGPSGETQYF.

The chain recombines TRBV5-4 with TRBJ2-5; D is uncertain. This CDR3 is 13 amino acids long. V gave up 2 bases and J gave up 1 base, with 6 bases separating them. Germline-derived CDR1 and CDR2 are SGHNT and YYREEE (reference sequence). CDR3 nucleotide sequence: TGTGCCAGCAGCTTAGGCCTCCAAGAGACCCAGTACTTC. Its translation: CASSLGLQETQYF.